Listed here are 20 T cell receptor beta chains from one sample, sequenced in a study of T-cell reconstitution after alpha-beta-depleted transplantation in children. Preparation of the TCRbeta library involved a method that used unique molecular identifiers. TCRdb re-called the PCR reads with MiXCR, one entry per CDR3 protein. Among around 800,000 distinct CDR3 sequences, roughly 15% were seen once, and the ten largest hold roughly 4.8%. Sequencing was performed on PBMCs, mostly from graft donor cells, taken 360 days after TCRalphabeta/CD19-depleted stem cell transplant. All receptors come from a male patient under 18 who had a stem cell transplant for acute lymphoblastic leukemia, so the T cells may come from the graft donor.

This clonotype was counted between two and nine times. Here the CDR3 reads CASSAGDHVYEQYF. CDR3 bases: TGTGCCAGCAGCGCCGGGGACCATGTCTACGAGCAGTACTTC. The V call is TRBV9, the J call TRBJ2-7; the D call may be TRBD1 or TRBD2 (5 bases each). Deletions cut 3 bases from V and 3 bases from J, with 13 bases between. The CDR3 loop spans 14 amino acids. Germline V CDR1 and CDR2: SGDLS, YYNGEE.

The sample holds many counts of this clonotype. The chain carries TRBV2 and TRBJ2-7; TRBD1 matches at 9 bases. There are 13 residues in the CDR3. The germline V gene has CDR1 SNHLY and CDR2 FYNNEI. Trimming cost V 8 bases and J 3 bases; bases outside gene matches: 5. The CDR3 nucleotides read TGTGCCAGCGCCGGGACAGGGAGCTACGAGCAGTACTTC. Amino acids: CASAGTGSYEQYF.

This clonotype was seen more than once but under ten times. The chain combines TRBV6-1 with TRBJ1-1; TRBD1 matches at 9 bases. The germline CDR1 and CDR2 sequences are MNHNS and SASEGT. V shed 7 bases, J shed 3 bases, and the junction held 12 bases outside the gene matches. The CDR3 is 16 residues long. CDR3 region: CASILTGQGPYTEAFF. CDR3 DNA: TGTGCCAGCATCCTCACGGGACAGGGTCCCTACACTGAAGCTTTCTTT.

CDR3 residues: CASSSGTSMSNEQFF. CDR3 sequence (DNA): TGCGCCAGCAGCTCCGGGACTAGCATGTCCAATGAGCAGTTCTTC. The rearrangement links TRBV5-1 to TRBJ2-1; the match to TRBD2 covers 9 bases. J lost 6 bases, V lost 3 bases, and 7 bases had no gene match. The CDR3 runs 15 residues. Germline-derived CDR1 and CDR2 are SGHRS and YFSETQ.

The rearrangement uses TRBV20-1 and TRBJ2-1, with TRBD2 identical over 7 bases. The ends lost 5 bases at V and 5 bases at J; junction bases unmatched: 12. The CDR3 length is 15 residues. CDR1 is DFQATT and CDR2 is SNEGSKA in the germline V gene (reference sequence). The chain's CDR3 is CSAFVPGLPDNEQFF. DNA for the CDR3: TGCAGTGCTTTTGTGCCGGGACTACCTGACAATGAGCAGTTCTTC.

This clonotype was counted between two and nine times. This chain links TRBV4-1 with TRBJ2-7; D not resolved. V lost 2 bases to trimming and J lost 0 bases, with 11 bases between them. Germline V gives CDR1 MGHRA, CDR2 YSYEKL. This CDR3 region has 15 residues. The CDR3 reads CASSQQILRSYEQYF. The CDR3 DNA sequence: TGCGCCAGCAGCCAACAGATCCTTCGCTCCTACGAGCAGTACTTC.

The chain recombines TRBV11-1 with TRBJ2-7; 7 positions agree with TRBD1. Germline V gene lookup returns CDR1 SGHAT and CDR2 FQDESV (reference sequence). The CDR3 has 15 amino acids. The V segment lost 5 bases and the J segment 2 bases; nucleotides outside the gene matches: 9. DNA of the CDR3: TGTGCCAGCAGCCCCTCGACAGGGTGGGCCTACGAGCAGTACTTC. Translating it yields CASSPSTGWAYEQYF.

This clonotype was observed many times. The genes are TRBV28 and TRBJ2-3, with 9 bases identical to TRBD2. The germline V gene has CDR1 MDHEN and CDR2 SYDVKM. V was clipped by 10 bases and J by 2 bases; unmatched bases: 10. The CDR3 covers 15 residues. The CDR3 DNA reads TGTGCCACCACGACTAGCGGTTTTTACACAGATACGCAGTATTTT. Translated: CATTTSGFYTDTQYF.

The chain uses TRBV20-1 and TRBJ2-6; D remains unclear. Germline values: CDR1 DFQATT, CDR2 SNEGSKA (reference sequence). Trimming removed 7 bases at V and 0 bases at J, with 7 bases between. The CDR3 length is 13 residues. In DNA, the CDR3 is TGCAGTGTCCGGCCCTCTGGGGCCAACGTCCTGACTTTC. It yields the protein CSVRPSGANVLTF.

V is TRBV20-1 and J is TRBJ2-2; 7 bases are a match to TRBD1. This CDR3 is 15 amino acids long. The V gene end was trimmed by 1 base and the J gene end by 7 bases; junction bases not matched to a gene: 9. Germline V CDR1 and CDR2: DFQATT, SNEGSKA (reference sequence). The CDR3 loop is CSARASTGSFGELFF. In DNA form, the CDR3 reads TGCAGTGCTAGAGCCTCGACAGGGTCCTTCGGGGAGCTGTTTTTT.

This clonotype turned up a few times. This chain joins TRBV5-1 and TRBJ1-1; no clear D gene. There are 13 residues in the CDR3. V lost 7 bases to trimming and J lost 1 base, with 11 bases between them. Germline CDR1 SGHRS, CDR2 YFSETQ. The CDR3 sequence is CASGERRNTEAFF. Here the CDR3 DNA reads TGCGCCAGCGGTGAAAGACGGAACACTGAAGCTTTCTTT. Combining the CDR3 with reference TRBV5-1 and TRBJ1-1 gives the whole variable domain KAGVTQTPRYLIKTRGQQVTLSCSPISGHRSVSWYQQTPGQGLQFLFEYFSETQRNKGNFPGRFSGRQFSNSRSEMNVSTLELGDSALYLCASGERRNTEAFFGQGTRLTVV.

The chain is built from TRBV15 and TRBJ2-1, with D perhaps matching TRBD1 or TRBD2 (5 bases each). The V end lost 5 bases, the J end lost 9 bases, and 17 bases lay between the germline ends. The CDR3 extends over 14 amino acids. The V gene's germline CDR1 is LNHNV and CDR2 YYDKDF (reference sequence). CDR3 in DNA: TGTGCCACCAGCGGGGGAGCACTTCAAGTTGAGCAGTTCTTC. Translated: CATSGGALQVEQFF.

This clonotype occurred a few times. This chain joins TRBV20-1 and TRBJ2-5; 10 nucleotides align to TRBD1. The V gene's germline CDR1 is DFQATT and CDR2 SNEGSKA (reference sequence). The ends lost 0 bases at V and 2 bases at J; junction bases unmatched: 6. The CDR3 sequence is 16 residues long. Here the CDR3 reads CSARDPGTGEQETQYF. The CDR3 DNA is TGCAGTGCTAGAGATCCCGGGACAGGGGAGCAAGAGACCCAGTACTTC.

This clonotype was detected many times. The chain couples TRBV7-2 to TRBJ2-3, with D perhaps TRBD2 (5 bases). The germline V and J ends were trimmed by 1 base and 3 bases, with 8 bases remaining between them. Germline V gene lookup returns CDR1 SGHTA and CDR2 FQGNSA. This CDR3 spans 14 amino acids. CDR3 residues: CASSLDPGTDTQYF. As DNA, the CDR3 is TGTGCCAGCAGCTTAGACCCGGGGACAGATACGCAGTATTTT.

This clonotype was recorded a few times. The chain employs TRBV9 and TRBJ2-6; D call uncertain. Trimming pared 0 bases from V and 2 bases from J, leaving 15 bases between. The germline gives CDR1 SGDLS, CDR2 YYNGEE. The length of the CDR3 is 18 residues. CDR3 coding DNA: TGTGCCAGCAGCGTAGGCGCCCGGTCGGTCACTGGGGCCAACGTCCTGACTTTC. Its protein is CASSVGARSVTGANVLTF.

This clonotype has more than one count but fewer than ten. A far larger clone is only one base removed, so a read error is likely. J is TRBJ2-7 and V is TRBV12-3 or TRBV12-4; D possibly corresponds to TRBD2 (6 bases). The CDR3 contains 14 residues. The germline V and J ends were trimmed by 0 bases and 3 bases, with 9 bases remaining between them. The CDR3 sequence is CASSLAGGHYEQYF. CDR3 DNA: TGTGCCAGCAGTTTAGCGGGAGGTCACTACGAGCAGTACTTC.

The CDR3 loop reads CASSPSRSSSYEQYF. CDR3 in DNA: TGTGCCAGCAGCCCTTCACGATCTAGCTCCTACGAGCAGTACTTC. V and J are TRBV9 and TRBJ2-7; no clear D gene. CDR3 length: 15 amino acids. The germline V and J ends were trimmed by 4 bases and 0 bases, with 14 bases remaining between them. Germline assignment: CDR1 SGDLS and CDR2 YYNGEE.

This clonotype turned up a few times. The chain uses TRBV27 and TRBJ2-7; 7 bases match TRBD1. The trim removed 10 bases at V and 0 bases at J, leaving 6 bases unmatched. The CDR3 contains 13 residues. Germline V gives CDR1 MNHEY, CDR2 SMNVEV (reference sequence). CDR3 coding DNA: TGTGCCACCACGGACAGGAGCTCCTACGAGCAGTACTTC. Protein product: CATTDRSSYEQYF.

This chain joins TRBV5-1 and TRBJ2-7; 7 nucleotides match TRBD1. From germline, CDR1 is SGHRS and CDR2 YFSETQ. The V and J ends lost 4 bases and 0 bases, in that order; junction bases with no gene match: 7. The CDR3 is 15 amino acids. The CDR3 DNA is TGCGCCAGCAGCCCGGGACAGCTCCACTCCTACGAGCAGTACTTC. Translation: CASSPGQLHSYEQYF.

This clonotype occurred a few times. The chain joins TRBV11-2 to TRBJ2-3; 12 bases match TRBD2. The CDR3 length is 17 residues. Germline assignment: CDR1 SGHAT and CDR2 FQNNGV. With V trimmed by 1 base and J by 3 bases, 5 bases remained unmatched. The CDR3 region is CASSLARTSGMTDTQYF. In nucleotides, the CDR3 is TGTGCCAGCAGCTTAGCCCGGACTAGCGGGATGACAGATACGCAGTATTTT.